This paragraph covers one TCR beta chain sequence. This entry is derived from a study of blood T cell repertoires in COVID-19. Per germline, CDR1 LNHDA and CDR2 SQIVND (reference sequence). This CDR3 contains 17 residues. The trim removed 3 bases at V and 12 bases at J, leaving 20 bases unmatched. The protocol was immunoSEQ multiplex PCR, while the TCRdb copy is restricted to in-frame clones and leaves out a portion. The sample yields roughly 140,000 clones, 85% to 90% seen once. This rearrangement joins TRBV19 to TRBJ2-1; TRBD2 aligns across 7 bases. This TCR came from a woman aged 55-69 years with active COVID-19. Source material: peripheral blood. The CDR3 sequence is CASSIGGSGRTMSGQFF. Here the CDR3 DNA reads TGTGCCAGTAGTATCGGGGGGAGCGGGCGCACTATGTCGGGGCAGTTCTTC.